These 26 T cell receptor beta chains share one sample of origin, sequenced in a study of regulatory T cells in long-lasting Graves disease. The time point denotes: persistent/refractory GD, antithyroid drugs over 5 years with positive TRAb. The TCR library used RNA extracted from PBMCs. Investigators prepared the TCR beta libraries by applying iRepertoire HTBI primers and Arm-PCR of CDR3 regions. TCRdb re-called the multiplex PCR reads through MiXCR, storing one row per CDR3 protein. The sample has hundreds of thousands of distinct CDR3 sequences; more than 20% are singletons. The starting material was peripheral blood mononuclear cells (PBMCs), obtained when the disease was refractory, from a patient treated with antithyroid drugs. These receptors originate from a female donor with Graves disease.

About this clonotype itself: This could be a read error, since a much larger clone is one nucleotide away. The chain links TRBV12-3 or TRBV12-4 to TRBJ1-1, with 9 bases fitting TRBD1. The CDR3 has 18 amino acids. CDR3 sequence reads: CASGLGGGEDRGVTEAFF. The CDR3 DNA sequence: TGTGCCAGCGGTTTAGGAGGTGGGGAAGACAGGGGGGTCACTGAAGCTTTCTTT.

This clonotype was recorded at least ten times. The CDR3 DNA reads as TGTGCCAGCAGCTTGGGAGGGGCCCCCTCCTACGAGCAGTACTTC. Amino acids: CASSLGGAPSYEQYF. The genes are TRBV7-9 and TRBJ2-7; the match to TRBD2 covers 7 bases. This CDR3 spans 15 amino acids. Germline V CDR1 and CDR2: SEHNR, FQNEAQ (reference sequence). The junction had 5 bases not matched to a gene; V was cut back by 3 bases and J by 0 bases.

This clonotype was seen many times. The CDR3: CSASLDERTGEQETQYF. As DNA, the CDR3 is TGCAGTGCTAGTTTGGATGAGAGGACTGGCGAACAAGAGACCCAGTACTTC. The J gene is TRBJ2-5, the V gene TRBV20-1; tentative D call: TRBD2 (5 bases). Between the trimmed V and J ends, which lost 3 bases and 2 bases, there was a span of 22 bases. CDR1 and CDR2 from the germline V gene are DFQATT and SNEGSKA (reference sequence). The CDR3 is 17 residues long.

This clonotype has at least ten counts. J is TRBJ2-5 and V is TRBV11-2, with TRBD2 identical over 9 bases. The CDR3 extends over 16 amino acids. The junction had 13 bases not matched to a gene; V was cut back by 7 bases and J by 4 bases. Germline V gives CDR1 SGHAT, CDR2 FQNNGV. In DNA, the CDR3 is TGTGCCAGCACCCGGCAGAGCGGGGGGCTGGGAGAGACCCAGTACTTC. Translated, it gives CASTRQSGGLGETQYF. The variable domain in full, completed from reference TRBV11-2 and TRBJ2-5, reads EAGVAQSPRYKIIEKRQSVAFWCNPISGHATLYWYQQILGQGPKLLIQFQNNGVVDDSQLPKDRFSAERLKGVDSTLKIQPAKLEDSAVYLCASTRQSGGLGETQYFGPGTRLLVL.

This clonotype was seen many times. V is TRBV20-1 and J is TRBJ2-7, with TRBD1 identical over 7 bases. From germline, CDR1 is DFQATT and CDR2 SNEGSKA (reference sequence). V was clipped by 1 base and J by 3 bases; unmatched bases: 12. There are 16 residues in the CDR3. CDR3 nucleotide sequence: TGCAGTGCTAGAGCCCGAGGACAGGCTTTAATCTACGAGCAGTACTTC. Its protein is CSARARGQALIYEQYF.

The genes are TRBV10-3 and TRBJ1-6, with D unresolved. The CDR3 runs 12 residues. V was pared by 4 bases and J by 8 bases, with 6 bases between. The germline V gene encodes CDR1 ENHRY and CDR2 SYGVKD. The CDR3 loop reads CAISGDYSPLHF. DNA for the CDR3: TGTGCCATCAGTGGAGACTATTCACCCCTCCACTTT.

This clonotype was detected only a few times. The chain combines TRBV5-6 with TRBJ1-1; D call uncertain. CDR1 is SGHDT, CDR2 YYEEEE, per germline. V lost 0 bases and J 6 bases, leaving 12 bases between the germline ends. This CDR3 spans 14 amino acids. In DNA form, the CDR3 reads TGTGCCAGCAGCTTGGACAGCTTAGTCGCTGAAGCTTTCTTT. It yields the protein CASSLDSLVAEAFF.

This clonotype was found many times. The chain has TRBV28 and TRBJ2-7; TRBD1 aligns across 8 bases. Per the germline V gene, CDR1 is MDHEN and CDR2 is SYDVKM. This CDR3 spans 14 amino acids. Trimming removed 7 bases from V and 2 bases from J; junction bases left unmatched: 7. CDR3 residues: CASKPGQATYEQYF. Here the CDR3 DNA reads TGTGCCAGCAAGCCGGGACAGGCAACCTACGAGCAGTACTTC.

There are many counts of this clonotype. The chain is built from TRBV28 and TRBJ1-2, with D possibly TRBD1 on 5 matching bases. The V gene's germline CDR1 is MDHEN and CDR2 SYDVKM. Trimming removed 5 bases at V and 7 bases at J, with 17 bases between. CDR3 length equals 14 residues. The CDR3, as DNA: TGTGCCAGCAGTGTTGGGGGGTCAGGTCTTGGCTACACCTTC. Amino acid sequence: CASSVGGSGLGYTF.

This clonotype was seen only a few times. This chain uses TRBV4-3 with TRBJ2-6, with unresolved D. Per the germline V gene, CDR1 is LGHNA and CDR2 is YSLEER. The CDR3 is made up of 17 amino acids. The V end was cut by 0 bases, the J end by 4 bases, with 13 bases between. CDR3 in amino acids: CASSQETGRVGANVLTF. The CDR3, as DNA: TGCGCCAGCAGCCAAGAAACGGGTAGGGTCGGGGCCAACGTCCTGACTTTC.

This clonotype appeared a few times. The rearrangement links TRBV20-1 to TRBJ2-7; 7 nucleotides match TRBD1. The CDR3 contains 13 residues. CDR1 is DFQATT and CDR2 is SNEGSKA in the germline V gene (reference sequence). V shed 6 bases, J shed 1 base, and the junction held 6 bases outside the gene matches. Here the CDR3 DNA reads TGCAGTGCCCGGACAGGAGCATCCTACGAGCAGTACTTC. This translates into CSARTGASYEQYF.

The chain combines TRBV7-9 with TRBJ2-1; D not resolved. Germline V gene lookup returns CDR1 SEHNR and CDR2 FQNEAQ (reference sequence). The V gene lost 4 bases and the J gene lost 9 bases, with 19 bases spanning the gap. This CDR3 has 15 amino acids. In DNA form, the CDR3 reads TGTGCCAGCAGCTCCGCATCGGGTTCCTGGGGTGAGCAGTTCTTC. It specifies CASSSASGSWGEQFF.

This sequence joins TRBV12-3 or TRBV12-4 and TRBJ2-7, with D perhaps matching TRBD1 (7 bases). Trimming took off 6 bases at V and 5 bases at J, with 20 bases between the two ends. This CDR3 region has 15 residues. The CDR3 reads CASSQGEVSRNEQYF. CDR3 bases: TGTGCCAGCAGCCAGGGGGAGGTTAGTCGGAACGAGCAGTACTTC.

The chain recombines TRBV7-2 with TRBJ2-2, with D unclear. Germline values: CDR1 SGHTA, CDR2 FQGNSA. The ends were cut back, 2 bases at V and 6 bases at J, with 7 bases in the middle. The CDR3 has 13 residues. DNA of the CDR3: TGTGCCAGCAGCTTACCTGACTCCGGGGAGCTGTTTTTT. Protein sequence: CASSLPDSGELFF.

The CDR3 loop is CSARGLGFGNQPQHF. CDR3 coding DNA: TGCAGTGCTAGAGGGCTTGGGTTCGGTAATCAGCCCCAGCATTTT. This chain joins TRBV20-1 and TRBJ1-5; no clear D gene. Germline V CDR1 and CDR2: DFQATT, SNEGSKA (reference sequence). V was shortened by 1 base and J by 4 bases, with 14 bases between the two germline ends. The CDR3 contains 15 residues.

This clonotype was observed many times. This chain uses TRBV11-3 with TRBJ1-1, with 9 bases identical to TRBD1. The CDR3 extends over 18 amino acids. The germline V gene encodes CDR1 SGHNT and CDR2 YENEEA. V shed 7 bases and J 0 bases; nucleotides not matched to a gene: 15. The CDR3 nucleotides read TGTGCCAGCAACAGGGGGCACCTAAGACCGCCAATGAACACTGAAGCTTTCTTT. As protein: CASNRGHLRPPMNTEAFF.

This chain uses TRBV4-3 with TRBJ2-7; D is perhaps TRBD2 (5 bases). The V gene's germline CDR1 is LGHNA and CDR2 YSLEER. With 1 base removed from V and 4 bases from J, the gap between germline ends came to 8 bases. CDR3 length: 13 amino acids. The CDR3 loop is CASSQGEQYEQYF. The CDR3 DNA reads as TGCGCCAGCAGCCAAGGGGAGCAATACGAGCAGTACTTC.

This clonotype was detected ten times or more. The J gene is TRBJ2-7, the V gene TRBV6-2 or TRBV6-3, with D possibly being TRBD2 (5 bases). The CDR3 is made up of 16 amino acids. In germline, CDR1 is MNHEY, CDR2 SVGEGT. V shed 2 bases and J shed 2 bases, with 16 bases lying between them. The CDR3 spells CASSYVPTETTYEQYF. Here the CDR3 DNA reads TGTGCCAGCAGTTACGTGCCGACGGAGACTACCTACGAGCAGTACTTC.

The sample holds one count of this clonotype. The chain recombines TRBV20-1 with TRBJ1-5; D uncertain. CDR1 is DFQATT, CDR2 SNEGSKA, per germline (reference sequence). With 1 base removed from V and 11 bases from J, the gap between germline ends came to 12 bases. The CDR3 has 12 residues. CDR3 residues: CSARGPSGAQHF. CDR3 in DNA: TGCAGTGCTAGAGGTCCCAGCGGAGCCCAGCATTTT.

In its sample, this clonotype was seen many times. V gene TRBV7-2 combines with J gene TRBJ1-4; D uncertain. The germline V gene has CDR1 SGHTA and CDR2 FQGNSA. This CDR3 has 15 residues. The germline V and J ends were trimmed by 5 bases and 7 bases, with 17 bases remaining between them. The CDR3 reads CASSPRVGRGEKLFF. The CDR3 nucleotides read TGTGCCAGCAGCCCCCGGGTAGGGCGAGGTGAAAAACTGTTTTTT.

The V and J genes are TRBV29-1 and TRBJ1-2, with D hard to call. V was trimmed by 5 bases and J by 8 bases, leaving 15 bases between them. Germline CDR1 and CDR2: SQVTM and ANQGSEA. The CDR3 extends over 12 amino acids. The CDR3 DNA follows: TGCAGCGTTCCCCATTGGGATGCCGGCTACACCTTC. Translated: CSVPHWDAGYTF.

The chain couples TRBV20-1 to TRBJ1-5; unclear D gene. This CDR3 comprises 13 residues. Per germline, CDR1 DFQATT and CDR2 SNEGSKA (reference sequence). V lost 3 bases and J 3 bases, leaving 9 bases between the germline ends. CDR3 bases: TGCAGTGCTAGTTTCCCTGACAATCAGCCCCAGCATTTT. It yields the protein CSASFPDNQPQHF.

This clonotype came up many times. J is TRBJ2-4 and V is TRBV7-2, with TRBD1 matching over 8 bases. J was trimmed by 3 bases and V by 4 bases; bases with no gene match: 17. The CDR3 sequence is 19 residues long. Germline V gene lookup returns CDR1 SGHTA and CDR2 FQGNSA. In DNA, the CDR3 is TGTGCCAGCAGCTCTAGGGGGACAGGCCAGGGCTATCACAAAAACATTCAGTACTTC. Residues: CASSSRGTGQGYHKNIQYF.

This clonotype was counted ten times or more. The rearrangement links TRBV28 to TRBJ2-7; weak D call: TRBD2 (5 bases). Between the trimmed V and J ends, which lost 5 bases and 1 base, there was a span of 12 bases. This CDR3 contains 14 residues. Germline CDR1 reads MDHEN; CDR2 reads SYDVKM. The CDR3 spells CASSNRGISYEQYF. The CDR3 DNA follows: TGTGCCAGCAGTAACAGAGGGATATCCTACGAGCAGTACTTC.

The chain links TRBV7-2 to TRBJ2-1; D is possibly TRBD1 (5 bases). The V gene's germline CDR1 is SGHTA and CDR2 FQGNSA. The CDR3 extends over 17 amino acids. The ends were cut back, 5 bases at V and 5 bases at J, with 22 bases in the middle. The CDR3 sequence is CASSRAVVSLGDNEQFF. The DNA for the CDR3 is TGTGCCAGCAGCCGTGCAGTAGTAAGTTTAGGGGACAATGAGCAGTTCTTC.

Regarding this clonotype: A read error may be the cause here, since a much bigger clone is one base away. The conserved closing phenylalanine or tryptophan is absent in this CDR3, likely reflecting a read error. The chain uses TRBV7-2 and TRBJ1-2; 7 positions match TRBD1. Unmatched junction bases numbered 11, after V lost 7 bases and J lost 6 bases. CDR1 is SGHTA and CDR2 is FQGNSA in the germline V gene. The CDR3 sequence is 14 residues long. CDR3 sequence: CASTKDRAPNGYTL. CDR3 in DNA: TGTGCCAGCACGAAAGACAGGGCCCCTAATGGCTACACCCTC.